The sequence of this T cell receptor (beta chain) was determined in a study of blood T cell repertoires in COVID-19. Study summary: Researchers got acute and convalescent COVID-19 samples from the United States, Italy and Spain. T cells, B-cell-depleted T cells, or PBMCs provided the cDNA or gDNA that served as material.

Source study methods: Amplification of reference gene primers provided the estimated nucleated cell counts. The repertoire was sequenced with immunoSEQ multiplex PCR; TCRdb's copy has only in-frame clones and lacks some. That table furnishes V, J and clone size, whereas the DNA furnished D and trimming. Of roughly 80,000 clones in the sample, more than 65% were seen once. CDR3 length: 16 residues. The germline V gene encodes CDR1 SGHVS and CDR2 FQNEAQ. V was pared by 0 bases and J by 5 bases, with 10 bases of the junction left unmatched. The chain recombines TRBV7-8 with TRBJ2-7; TRBD1 matches 7 bases. The source is a man between 50 and 59 years old with acute or convalescent COVID-19. Sample: peripheral blood. The CDR3 DNA reads TGTGCCAGCAGCTTAGCGAGGGACAGTCGGAGCCACGAGCAGTACTTC. Its translation is CASSLARDSRSHEQYF.